This entry lists 10 T cell receptor beta chains sequenced from one sample in a study of T cell responses to AZD1222 COVID-19 vaccine. Assay: immunoSEQ multiplex PCR; the TCRdb copy retains only in-frame clones and omits some. The sample consists of approximately 77,000 clones, 92% of them appearing once. The material was peripheral blood, obtained on day 0 of MenACWY control vaccination. Source of these receptors: an adult in good health.

The rearrangement links TRBV11-1 to TRBJ2-1; 7 bases line up with TRBD1. The length of the CDR3 is 14 residues. Germline CDR1 and CDR2: SGHAT and FQDESV (reference sequence). The V gene end was trimmed by 1 base and the J gene end by 7 bases; junction bases not matched to a gene: 4. This CDR3 is CASSLVGGGNEQFF. The CDR3 DNA sequence: TGTGCCAGCAGCTTAGTAGGGGGCGGGAATGAGCAGTTCTTC.

This rearrangement joins TRBV5-1 to TRBJ2-7; perhaps TRBD2 as D (6 bases). The CDR3 runs to 13 residues. Germline loops: CDR1 SGHRS, CDR2 YFSETQ. V was pared by 4 bases and J by 5 bases, with 13 bases between. CDR3 bases: TGCGCCAGCAGCCGAGGGCGGGGCGACGAGCAGTACTTC. Translated, it gives CASSRGRGDEQYF.

This clone was found once. The CDR3 sequence is CASSDILRGSYNEQFF. The CDR3 bases are TGTGCCAGCAGTGATATCTTGCGGGGGTCCTACAATGAGCAGTTCTTC. The chain recombines TRBV2 with TRBJ2-1, with TRBD2 identical over 7 bases. The CDR3 totals 16 residues. The V and J ends lost 3 bases and 1 base, in that order; junction bases with no gene match: 6. Germline CDR1 and CDR2: SNHLY and FYNNEI.

The CDR3, as DNA: TGTGCCTGGAGTGTACTGGGAAGCTCCTATAATTCACCCCTCCACTTT. Translating gives CAWSVLGSSYNSPLHF. The chain recombines TRBV30 with TRBJ1-6, with unresolved D. This CDR3 spans 16 amino acids. With 0 bases removed from V and 0 bases from J, the gap between germline ends came to 9 bases. Germline V gene data show CDR1 as GTSNPN and CDR2 as SVGIG (reference sequence).

This clone was counted only a few times. The chain employs TRBV12-3 or TRBV12-4 and TRBJ1-2; 7 bases are a match to TRBD1. V was pared by 4 bases and J by 14 bases, with 13 bases of the junction left unmatched. The CDR3 totals 13 residues. This CDR3 reads CASSWGDSGTRTF. The DNA of the CDR3 is TGTGCCAGCAGTTGGGGGGACAGCGGGACACGGACCTTC.

The chain couples TRBV19 to TRBJ1-2; D is perhaps TRBD1 (6 bases). CDR1 is LNHDA, CDR2 SQIVND, per germline (reference sequence). V was cut by 3 bases and J by 3 bases, with 14 bases left in between. This CDR3 is built from 15 residues. The CDR3 sequence: CASSMGGRTDYGYTF. CDR3 in DNA: TGTGCCAGTAGTATGGGGGGCAGGACCGACTATGGCTACACCTTC.

The J gene is TRBJ2-2, the V gene TRBV7-2, with D perhaps given as TRBD1 or TRBD2 (5 bases each). Germline values: CDR1 SGHTA, CDR2 FQGNSA. The CDR3 has 14 residues. Trimming took off 3 bases at V and 4 bases at J, with 9 bases between the two ends. CDR3 protein: CASSFGTSTGELFF. CDR3 DNA: TGTGCCAGCAGCTTCGGGACGTCCACCGGGGAGCTGTTTTTT.

The rearrangement links TRBV3-1 (or the pseudogene TRBV3-2) to TRBJ2-1, with D possibly being TRBD2 (6 bases). Germline V gives CDR1 LGHDT, CDR2 YNNKEL (reference sequence). V was shortened by 6 bases and J by 6 bases, with 15 bases between the two germline ends. The CDR3 length is 14 residues. CDR3 sequence reads: CASRAPGASNEQFF. The CDR3 DNA follows: TGTGCCAGCAGAGCCCCGGGAGCTAGCAATGAGCAGTTCTTC.

This clone showed up just once. The rearrangement joins TRBV7-3 to TRBJ1-1; D remains unclear. With 1 base removed from V and 5 bases from J, the gap between germline ends came to 11 bases. CDR1 SGHTA and CDR2 FQGTGA come from the germline V gene. The length of the CDR3 is 14 residues. CDR3 nucleotide sequence: TGTGCCAGCAGCTTAATGGGAGGAGGGACTGAAGCTTTCTTT. As protein: CASSLMGGGTEAFF. The full variable domain, rest sourced from reference TRBV7-3 and TRBJ1-1, is GAGVSQTPSNKVTEKGKYVELRCDPISGHTALYWYRQSLGQGPEFLIYFQGTGAADDSGLPNDRFFAVRPEGSVSTLKIQRTERGDSAVYLCASSLMGGGTEAFFGQGTRLTVV.

V gene TRBV10-3 combines with J gene TRBJ1-3; D not certain. Germline V gives CDR1 ENHRY, CDR2 SYGVKD. Trimming removed 10 bases at V and 3 bases at J, with 13 bases between. This CDR3 contains 13 residues. The CDR3 region has the DNA TGTGCCACCTGGTACTCCAATGGAAACACCATATATTTT. It encodes CATWYSNGNTIYF.